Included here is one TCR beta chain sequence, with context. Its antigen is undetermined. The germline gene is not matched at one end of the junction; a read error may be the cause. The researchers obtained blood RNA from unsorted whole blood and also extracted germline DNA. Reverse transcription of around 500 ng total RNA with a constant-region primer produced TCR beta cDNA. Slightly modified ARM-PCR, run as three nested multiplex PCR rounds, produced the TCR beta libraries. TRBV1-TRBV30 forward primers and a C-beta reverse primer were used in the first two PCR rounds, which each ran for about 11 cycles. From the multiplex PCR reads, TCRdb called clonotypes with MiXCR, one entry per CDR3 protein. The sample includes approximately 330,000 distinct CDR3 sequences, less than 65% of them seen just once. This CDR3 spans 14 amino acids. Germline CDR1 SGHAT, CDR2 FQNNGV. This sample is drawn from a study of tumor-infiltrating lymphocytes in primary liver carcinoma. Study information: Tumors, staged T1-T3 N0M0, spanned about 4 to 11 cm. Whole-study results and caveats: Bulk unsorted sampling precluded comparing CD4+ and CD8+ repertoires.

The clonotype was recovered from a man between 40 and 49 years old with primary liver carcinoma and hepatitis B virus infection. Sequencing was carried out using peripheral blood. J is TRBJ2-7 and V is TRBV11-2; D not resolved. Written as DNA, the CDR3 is TGTGCCAGCAGTTTAGGTAGGGAAGACTGCGAGCAGTACTTC. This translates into CASSLGREDCEQYF.